This TCR beta chain was captured in a study of T-cell reconstitution after alpha-beta-depleted transplantation in children. There are many counts of this clonotype. Its antigen is undetermined. General observations from the study: Certain patients had high TCRbeta diversity at day 60, and it came from recipient T cells and thymic progenitors that survived. One year post-transplant, T-cell counts and diversity were largely derived from T cells produced anew. In patients about two months after transplant, alpha-beta T cells reportedly arose from several hundred expanded graft clones.

The CDR3 has 14 residues. From germline, CDR1 is SGHRS and CDR2 YFSETQ. The V and J ends lost 0 bases and 2 bases respectively, with 6 bases between them. Unique molecular identifiers were incorporated during preparation of the TCRbeta library. TCRdb re-analysed the PCR reads in MiXCR, keeping a single row per CDR3 protein. In the table there are around 270,000 distinct CDR3 sequences, about 9.4% of which are singletons. V and J are TRBV5-1 and TRBJ2-1; D is ambiguous. The TCR sequence derives from a boy under two years old with acute myeloid leukemia, due to receive a stem cell transplant. This material consisted of PBMCs, taken before TCRalphabeta/CD19-depleted stem cell transplant. CDR3 coding DNA: TGCGCCAGCAGCTTGGGCATGGCCTACAATGAGCAGTTCTTC. Protein product: CASSLGMAYNEQFF.